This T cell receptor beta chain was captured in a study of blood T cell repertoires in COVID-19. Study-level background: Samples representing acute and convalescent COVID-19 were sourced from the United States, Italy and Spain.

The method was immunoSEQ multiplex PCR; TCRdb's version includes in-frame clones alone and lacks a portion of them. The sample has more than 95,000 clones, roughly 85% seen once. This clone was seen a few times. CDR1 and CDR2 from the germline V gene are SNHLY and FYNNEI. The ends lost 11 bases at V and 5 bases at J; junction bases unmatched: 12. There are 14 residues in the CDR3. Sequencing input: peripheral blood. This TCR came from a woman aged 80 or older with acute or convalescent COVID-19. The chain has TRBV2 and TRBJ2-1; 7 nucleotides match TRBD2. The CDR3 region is CASRTAGDHNEQFF. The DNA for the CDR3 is TGTGCCTCCAGAACGGCGGGAGACCACAATGAGCAGTTCTTC.